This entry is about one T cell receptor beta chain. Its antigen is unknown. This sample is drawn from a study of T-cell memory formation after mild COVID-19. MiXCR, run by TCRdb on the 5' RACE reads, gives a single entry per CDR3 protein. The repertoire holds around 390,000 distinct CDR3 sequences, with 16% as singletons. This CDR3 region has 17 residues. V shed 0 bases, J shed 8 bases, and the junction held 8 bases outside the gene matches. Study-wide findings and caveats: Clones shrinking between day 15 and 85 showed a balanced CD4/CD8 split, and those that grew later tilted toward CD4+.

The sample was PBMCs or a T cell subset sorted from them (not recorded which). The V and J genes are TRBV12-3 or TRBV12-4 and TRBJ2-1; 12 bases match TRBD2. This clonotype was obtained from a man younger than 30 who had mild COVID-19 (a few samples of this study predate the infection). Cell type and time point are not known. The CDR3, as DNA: TGTGCCAGCAGTTTAGCGGGACTAGCGGGTTTTAGAGATGAGCAGTTCTTC. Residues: CASSLAGLAGFRDEQFF.